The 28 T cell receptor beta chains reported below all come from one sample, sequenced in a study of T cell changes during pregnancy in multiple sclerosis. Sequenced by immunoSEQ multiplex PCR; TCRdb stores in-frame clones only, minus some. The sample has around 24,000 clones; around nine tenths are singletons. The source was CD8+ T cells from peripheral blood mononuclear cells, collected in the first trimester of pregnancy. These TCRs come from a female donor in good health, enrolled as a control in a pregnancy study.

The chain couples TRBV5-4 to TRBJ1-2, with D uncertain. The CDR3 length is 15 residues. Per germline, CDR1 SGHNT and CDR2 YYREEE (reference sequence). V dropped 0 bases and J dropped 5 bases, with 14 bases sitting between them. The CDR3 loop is CASSLAEFTWYGYTF. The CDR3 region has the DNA TGTGCCAGCAGCTTGGCAGAATTCACGTGGTATGGCTACACCTTC.

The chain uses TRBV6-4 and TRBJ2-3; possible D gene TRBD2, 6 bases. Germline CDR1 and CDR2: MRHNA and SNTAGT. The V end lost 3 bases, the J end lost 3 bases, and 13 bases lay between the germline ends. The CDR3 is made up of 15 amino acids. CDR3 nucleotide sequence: TGTGCCAGCAGTGAAACTGCGGGGACTACAGATACGCAGTATTTT. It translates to CASSETAGTTDTQYF.

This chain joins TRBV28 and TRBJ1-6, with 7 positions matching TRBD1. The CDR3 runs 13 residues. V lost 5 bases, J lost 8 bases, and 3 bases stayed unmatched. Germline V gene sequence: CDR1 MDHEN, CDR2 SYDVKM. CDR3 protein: CASSTQGDSPLHF. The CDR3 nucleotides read TGTGCCAGCAGTACTCAGGGGGATTCACCCCTCCACTTT.

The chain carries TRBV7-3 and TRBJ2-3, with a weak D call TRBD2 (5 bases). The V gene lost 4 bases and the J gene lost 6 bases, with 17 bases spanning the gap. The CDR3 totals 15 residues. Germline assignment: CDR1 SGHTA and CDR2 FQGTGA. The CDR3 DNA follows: TGTGCCAGCAGCTCCCGTGCGGGCGGCAAGGATACGCAGTATTTT. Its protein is CASSSRAGGKDTQYF.

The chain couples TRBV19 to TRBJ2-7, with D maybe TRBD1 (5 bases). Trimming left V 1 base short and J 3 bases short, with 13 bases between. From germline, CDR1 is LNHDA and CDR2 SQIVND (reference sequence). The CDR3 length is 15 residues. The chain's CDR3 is CASSIGPRDYYEQYF. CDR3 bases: TGTGCCAGTAGTATAGGCCCCAGGGATTACTACGAGCAGTACTTC.

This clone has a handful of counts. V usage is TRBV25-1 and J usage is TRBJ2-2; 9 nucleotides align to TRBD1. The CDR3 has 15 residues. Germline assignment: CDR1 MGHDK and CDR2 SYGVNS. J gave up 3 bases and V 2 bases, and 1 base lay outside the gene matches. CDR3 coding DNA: TGTGCCAGCAGTGAACGGGACAGGGACACCGGGGAGCTGTTTTTT. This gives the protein CASSERDRDTGELFF.

Here the CDR3 DNA reads TGTGCCAGCAGCCCGTTTTCGACAGATACGCAGTATTTT. Translated, it gives CASSPFSTDTQYF. The chain uses TRBV5-8 and TRBJ2-3, with D unclear. This CDR3 comprises 13 residues. V shed 4 bases and J shed 3 bases, with 9 bases lying between them. Germline CDR1 is SGHTS and CDR2 is YDEGEE. Full variable domain (remainder filled in from reference TRBV5-8 and TRBJ2-3): EAGVTQSPTHLIKTRGQQATLRCSPISGHTSVYWYQQALGLGLQFLLWYDEGEERNRGNFPPRFSGRQFPNYSSELNVNALELEDSALYLCASSPFSTDTQYFGPGTRLTVL.

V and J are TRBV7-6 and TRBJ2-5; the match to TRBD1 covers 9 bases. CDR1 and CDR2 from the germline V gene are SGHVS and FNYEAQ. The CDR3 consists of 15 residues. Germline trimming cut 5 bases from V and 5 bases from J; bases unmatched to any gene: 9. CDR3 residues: CASSQDRGGLETQYF. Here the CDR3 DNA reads TGTGCCAGCAGCCAGGACAGGGGCGGGTTGGAGACCCAGTACTTC.

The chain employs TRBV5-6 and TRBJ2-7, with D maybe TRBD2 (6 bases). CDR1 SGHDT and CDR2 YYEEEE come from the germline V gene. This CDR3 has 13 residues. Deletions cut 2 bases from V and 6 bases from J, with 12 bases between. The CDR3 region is CASSLGGFSEQYF. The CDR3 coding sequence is TGTGCCAGCAGCTTAGGAGGGTTCTCCGAGCAGTACTTC.

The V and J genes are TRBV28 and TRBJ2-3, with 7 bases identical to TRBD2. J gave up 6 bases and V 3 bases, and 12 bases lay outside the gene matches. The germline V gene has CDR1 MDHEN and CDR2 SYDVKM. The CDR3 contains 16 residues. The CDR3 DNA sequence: TGTGCCAGCAGTTTTCCCCTAGCGGCTCGGGGGGATACGCAGTATTTT. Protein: CASSFPLAARGDTQYF. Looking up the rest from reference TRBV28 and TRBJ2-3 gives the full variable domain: DVKVTQSSRYLVKRTGEKVFLECVQDMDHENMFWYRQDPGLGLRLIYFSYDVKMKEKGDIPEGYSVSREKKERFSLILESASTNQTSMYLCASSFPLAARGDTQYFGPGTRLTVL.

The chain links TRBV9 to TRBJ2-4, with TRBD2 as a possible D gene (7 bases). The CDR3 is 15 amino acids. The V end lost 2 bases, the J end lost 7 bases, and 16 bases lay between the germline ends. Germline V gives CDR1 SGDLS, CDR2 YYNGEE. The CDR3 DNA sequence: TGTGCCAGCAGCGTGTCGGGGTCGGGGGGCAACATTCAGTACTTC. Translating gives CASSVSGSGGNIQYF.

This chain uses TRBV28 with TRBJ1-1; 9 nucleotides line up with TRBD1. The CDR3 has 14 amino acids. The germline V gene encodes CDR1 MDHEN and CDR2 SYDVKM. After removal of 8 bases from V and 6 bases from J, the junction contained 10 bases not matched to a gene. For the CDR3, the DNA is TGTGCCAGCTTCCGGGGACAGGGAGGTTCTGAAGCTTTCTTT. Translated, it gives CASFRGQGGSEAFF.

CDR3 amino acids: CASSLIGGAGVIEQFF. CDR3 DNA: TGTGCCAGCAGCTTGATCGGGGGAGCGGGAGTAATTGAGCAGTTCTTC. V gene TRBV5-8 combines with J gene TRBJ2-1; 8 bases agree with TRBD2. Germline assignment: CDR1 SGHTS and CDR2 YDEGEE. The CDR3 consists of 16 residues. The J segment lost 9 bases and the V segment lost 1 base, leaving 12 bases of the junction unmatched.

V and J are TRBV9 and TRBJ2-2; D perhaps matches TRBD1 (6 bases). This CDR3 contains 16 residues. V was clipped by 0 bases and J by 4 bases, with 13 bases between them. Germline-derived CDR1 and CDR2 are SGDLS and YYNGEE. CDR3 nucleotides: TGTGCCAGCAGCGTAGCTAGGGGGAGAGGCACCGGGGAGCTGTTTTTT. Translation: CASSVARGRGTGELFF.

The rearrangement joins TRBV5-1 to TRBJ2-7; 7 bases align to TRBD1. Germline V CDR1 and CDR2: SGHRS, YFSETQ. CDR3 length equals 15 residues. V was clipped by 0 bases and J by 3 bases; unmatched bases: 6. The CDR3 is CASSLDGYRGYEQYF. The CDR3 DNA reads TGCGCCAGCAGCTTGGATGGTTACAGGGGCTACGAGCAGTACTTC.

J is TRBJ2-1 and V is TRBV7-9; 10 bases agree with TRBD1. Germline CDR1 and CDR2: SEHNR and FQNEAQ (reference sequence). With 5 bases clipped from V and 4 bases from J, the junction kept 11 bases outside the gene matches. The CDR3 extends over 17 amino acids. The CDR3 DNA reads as TGTGCCAGCAGCCCCCCTCCGGGACAGGGGAATTACAATGAGCAGTTCTTC. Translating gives CASSPPPGQGNYNEQFF.

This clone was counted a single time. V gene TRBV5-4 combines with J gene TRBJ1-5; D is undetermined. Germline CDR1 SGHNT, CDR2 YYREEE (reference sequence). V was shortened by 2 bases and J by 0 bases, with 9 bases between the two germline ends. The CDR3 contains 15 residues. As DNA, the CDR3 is TGTGCCAGCAGCTTTTCAGGCTTTAGCAATCAGCCCCAGCATTTT. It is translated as CASSFSGFSNQPQHF.

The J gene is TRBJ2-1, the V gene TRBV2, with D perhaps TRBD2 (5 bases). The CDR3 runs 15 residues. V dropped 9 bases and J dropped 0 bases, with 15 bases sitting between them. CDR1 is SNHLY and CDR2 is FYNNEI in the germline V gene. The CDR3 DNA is TGTGCCAGGTCCGGTACGGGAAGCTCCTACAATGAGCAGTTCTTC. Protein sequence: CARSGTGSSYNEQFF.

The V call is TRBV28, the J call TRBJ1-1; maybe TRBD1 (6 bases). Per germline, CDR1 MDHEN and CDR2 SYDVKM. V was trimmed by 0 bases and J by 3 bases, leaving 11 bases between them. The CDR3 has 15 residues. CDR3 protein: CASSLWGARDTEAFF. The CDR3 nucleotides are TGTGCCAGCAGTTTATGGGGGGCTAGGGACACTGAAGCTTTCTTT.

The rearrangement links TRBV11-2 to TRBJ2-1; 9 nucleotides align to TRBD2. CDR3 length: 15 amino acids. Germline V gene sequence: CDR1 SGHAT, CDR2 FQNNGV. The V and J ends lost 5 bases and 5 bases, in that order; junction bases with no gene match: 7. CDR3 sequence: CASSPPGLANNEQFF. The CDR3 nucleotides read TGTGCCAGCAGCCCACCGGGACTAGCAAACAATGAGCAGTTCTTC.

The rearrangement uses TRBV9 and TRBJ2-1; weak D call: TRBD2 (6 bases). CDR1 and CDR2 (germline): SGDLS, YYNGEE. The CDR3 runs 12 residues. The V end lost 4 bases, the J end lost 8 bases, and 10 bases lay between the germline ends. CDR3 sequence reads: CASSPEGYEQFF. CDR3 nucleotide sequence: TGTGCCAGCAGCCCGGAGGGGTATGAGCAGTTCTTC.

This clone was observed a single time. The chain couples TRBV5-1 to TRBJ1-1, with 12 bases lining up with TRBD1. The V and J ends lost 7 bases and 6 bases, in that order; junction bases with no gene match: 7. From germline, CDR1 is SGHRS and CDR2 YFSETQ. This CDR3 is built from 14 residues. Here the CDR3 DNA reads TGCGCCAGCGGTGTGGGACAGGGGGCCCCTGAAGCTTTCTTT. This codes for CASGVGQGAPEAFF. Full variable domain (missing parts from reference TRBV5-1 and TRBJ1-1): KAGVTQTPRYLIKTRGQQVTLSCSPISGHRSVSWYQQTPGQGLQFLFEYFSETQRNKGNFPGRFSGRQFSNSRSEMNVSTLELGDSALYLCASGVGQGAPEAFFGQGTRLTVV.

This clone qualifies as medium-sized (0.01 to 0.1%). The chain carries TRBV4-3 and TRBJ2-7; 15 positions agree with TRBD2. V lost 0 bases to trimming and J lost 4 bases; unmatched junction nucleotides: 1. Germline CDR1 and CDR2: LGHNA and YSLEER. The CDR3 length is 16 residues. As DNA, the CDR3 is TGCGCCAGCAGCCAAGATGGACTAGCGGGAGGGTACGAGCAGTACTTC. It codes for CASSQDGLAGGYEQYF.

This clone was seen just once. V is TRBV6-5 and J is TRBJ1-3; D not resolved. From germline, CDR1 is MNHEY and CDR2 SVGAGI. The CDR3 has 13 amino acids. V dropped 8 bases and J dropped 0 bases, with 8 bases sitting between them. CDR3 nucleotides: TGTGCCAGCCGCGCACTCTCTGGAAACACCATATATTTT. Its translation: CASRALSGNTIYF.

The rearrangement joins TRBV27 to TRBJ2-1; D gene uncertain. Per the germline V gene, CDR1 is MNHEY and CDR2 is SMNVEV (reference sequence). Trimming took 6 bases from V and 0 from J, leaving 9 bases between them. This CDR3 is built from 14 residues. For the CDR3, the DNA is TGTGCCAGCAGCAAACTGAGCTCCTACAATGAGCAGTTCTTC. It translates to CASSKLSSYNEQFF.

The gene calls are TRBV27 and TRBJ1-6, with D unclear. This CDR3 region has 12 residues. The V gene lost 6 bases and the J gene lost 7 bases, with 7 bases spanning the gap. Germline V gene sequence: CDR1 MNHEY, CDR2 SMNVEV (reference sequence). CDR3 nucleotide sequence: TGTGCCAGCAGGCTATCGAATTCACCCCTCCACTTT. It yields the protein CASRLSNSPLHF.

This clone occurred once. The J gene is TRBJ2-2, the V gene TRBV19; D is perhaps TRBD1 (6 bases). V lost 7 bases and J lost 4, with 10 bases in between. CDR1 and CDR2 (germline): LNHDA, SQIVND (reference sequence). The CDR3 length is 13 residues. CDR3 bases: TGTGCCAGTACGGGACACCTCACCGGGGAGCTGTTTTTT. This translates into CASTGHLTGELFF.

In DNA, the CDR3 is TGTGCCAGCAGTACATCGGACAGGAACACCGGGGAGCTGTTTTTT. Protein: CASSTSDRNTGELFF. The rearrangement uses TRBV25-1 and TRBJ2-2; D may be TRBD1 (6 bases). The CDR3 runs 15 residues. CDR1 is MGHDK and CDR2 is SYGVNS in the germline V gene. V was cut by 5 bases and J by 1 base, with 11 bases left in between.